A single sample gave rise to the 8 T cell receptor beta chains below, sequenced in a study of identical twins. Each CDR3 protein gets one entry after TCRdb re-called the 5' RACE reads with MiXCR. This table holds fewer than 250,000 distinct CDR3 sequences, approximately 8% found once. The same sample was also used in a study of yellow fever vaccine responses in identical twins.

Specimen: CD8+ T cells sorted from blood. These receptors originate from a woman under 30 in good health.

The J gene is TRBJ1-4, the V gene TRBV28; 9 bases fit TRBD1. This CDR3 region has 17 residues. Trimming at V came to 5 bases and at J to 4 bases, leaving 11 bases not matched to a gene. Per germline, CDR1 MDHEN and CDR2 SYDVKM. The chain's CDR3 is CASSPWGQGYVNEKLFF. The CDR3 region has the DNA TGTGCCAGCAGTCCCTGGGGACAGGGCTATGTTAATGAAAAACTGTTTTTT. The variable domain in full, completed from reference TRBV28 and TRBJ1-4, reads DVKVTQSSRYLVKRTGEKVFLECVQDMDHENMFWYRQDPGLGLRLIYFSYDVKMKEKGDIPEGYSVSREKKERFSLILESASTNQTSMYLCASSPWGQGYVNEKLFFGSGTQLSVL.

This clonotype has ten or more counts. The junction differs from germline at one of its ends, possibly a read error. The chain joins TRBV14 to TRBJ2-1, with 15 bases identical to TRBD2. The length of the CDR3 is 20 residues. CDR1 SGHDN and CDR2 FVKESK come from the germline V gene. The CDR3 is CASSQGDPGLAGGKYNVQFF. The CDR3 DNA follows: TGTGCCAGCAGCCAAGGAGATCCGGGACTAGCGGGGGGAAAATACAATGTGCAGTTCTTC. Full variable domain (missing parts from reference TRBV14 and TRBJ2-1): EAGVTQFPSHSVIEKGQTVTLRCDPISGHDNLYWYRRVMGKEIKFLLHFVKESKQDESGMPNNRFLAERTGGTYSTLKVQPAELEDSGVYFCASSQGDPGLAGGKYNVQFFGPGTRLTVL.

Details on this clonotype: This could be a read error, since a much larger clone is one nucleotide away. The chain couples TRBV28 to TRBJ2-1; possible D gene TRBD1, 5 bases. Between the trimmed V and J ends, which lost 3 bases and 9 bases, there was a span of 18 bases. Germline lookup yields CDR1 MDHEN and CDR2 SYDVKM. The CDR3 runs 15 residues. In nucleotides, the CDR3 is TGTGCCAGCAGTTTTATTTTGGGTGGGGCCCGTGAGCAGTTCTTC. Translation gives CASSFILGGAREQFF. Full variable domain (outside the CDR3, taken from reference TRBV28 and TRBJ2-1): DVKVTQSSRYLVKRTGEKVFLECVQDMDHENMFWYRQDPGLGLRLIYFSYDVKMKEKGDIPEGYSVSREKKERFSLILESASTNQTSMYLCASSFILGGAREQFFGPGTRLTVL.

V usage is TRBV28 and J usage is TRBJ1-5; possible D gene TRBD1, 6 bases. V gave up 2 bases and J gave up 3 bases, with 14 bases separating them. The CDR3 extends over 16 amino acids. Germline assignment: CDR1 MDHEN and CDR2 SYDVKM. CDR3: CASSLLLRGPNQPQHF. DNA for the CDR3: TGTGCCAGCAGTTTACTTCTCAGGGGTCCCAATCAGCCCCAGCATTTT.

At least ten counts were recorded for this clonotype. The rearrangement uses TRBV6-2 or TRBV6-3 and TRBJ2-2; D unclear. V was clipped by 2 bases and J by 8 bases, with 3 bases between them. CDR3 size: 11 residues. Germline CDR1 reads MNHEY; CDR2 reads SVGEGT. CDR3 DNA: TGTGCCAGCAGTTACGGGGGGGAGCTGTTTTTT. It translates to CASSYGGELFF.

The rearrangement joins TRBV7-9 to TRBJ2-3; a possible D gene is TRBD1 (6 bases). The length of the CDR3 is 15 residues. The germline gives CDR1 SEHNR, CDR2 FQNEAQ (reference sequence). V was clipped by 2 bases and J by 3 bases, with 12 bases between them. In DNA, the CDR3 is TGTGCCAGCAGCTTATGGGACGGGACAACAGATACGCAGTATTTT. Its protein is CASSLWDGTTDTQYF.

This clonotype has just a few counts. The chain links TRBV19 to TRBJ1-5; maybe TRBD1 (5 bases). Per the germline V gene, CDR1 is LNHDA and CDR2 is SQIVND (reference sequence). The CDR3 runs to 14 residues. Trimming stripped 5 bases from V and 6 bases from J, with 14 bases between. The CDR3 protein is CASSAWQGSQPQHF. The CDR3 region has the DNA TGTGCCAGTAGTGCGTGGCAGGGAAGTCAGCCCCAGCATTTT.

The rearrangement links TRBV27 to TRBJ2-6; TRBD1 agrees at 10 bases. The CDR3 length is 17 residues. Germline lookup yields CDR1 MNHEY and CDR2 SMNVEV (reference sequence). Trimming removed 5 bases from V and 4 bases from J; junction bases left unmatched: 8. CDR3 sequence: CASSTLDRGFGANVLTF. Written as DNA, the CDR3 is TGTGCCAGCAGTACTCTGGACAGGGGGTTCGGGGCCAACGTCCTGACTTTC.